This paragraph reports one T cell receptor (beta chain). Assay used: immunoSEQ multiplex PCR; TCRdb lists only in-frame clones, some missing. The profile shows over 110,000 clones, 80% of them singletons. This sample was included in a study of blood T cell repertoires in COVID-19. The wider study: PBMCs, B-cell-depleted T cells, or T cells provided the cDNA or gDNA that made up the material.

With 0 bases removed from V and 1 base from J, the gap between germline ends came to 15 bases. Germline assignment: CDR1 LGHDT and CDR2 YNNKEL (reference sequence). The CDR3 length is 18 residues. The chain uses TRBV3-1 (or the pseudogene TRBV3-2) and TRBJ2-2; the D gene is possibly TRBD1 (6 bases). This TCR came from a man in his 70s who had recovered from COVID-19. Sequenced input: peripheral blood. CDR3 coding DNA: TGTGCCAGCAGCCAAGAGCAACAGGCACAGGGGAACACCGGGGAGCTGTTTTTT. It codes for CASSQEQQAQGNTGELFF.